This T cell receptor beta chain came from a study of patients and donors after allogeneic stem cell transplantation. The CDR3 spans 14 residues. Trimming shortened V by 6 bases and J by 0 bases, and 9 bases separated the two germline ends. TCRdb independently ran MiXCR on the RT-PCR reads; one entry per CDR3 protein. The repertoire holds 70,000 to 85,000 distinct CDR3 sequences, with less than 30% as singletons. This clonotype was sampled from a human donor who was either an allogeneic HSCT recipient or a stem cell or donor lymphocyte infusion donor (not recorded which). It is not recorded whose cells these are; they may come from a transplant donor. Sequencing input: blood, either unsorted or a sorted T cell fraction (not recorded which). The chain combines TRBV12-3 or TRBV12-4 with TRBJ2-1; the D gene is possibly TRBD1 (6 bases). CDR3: CASRGASSYNEQFF. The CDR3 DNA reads TGTGCCAGCAGGGGGGCCAGCTCCTACAATGAGCAGTTCTTC.